The table lists the clone carrying this T cell receptor beta chain with many counts. The antigen is unknown. This sample stems from a study of T cells in Graves' hyperthyroidism and ophthalmopathy. General observations from the study: Most expanded thyroid clonotypes above 0.001 recurred in blood.

CDR1 is SEHNR, CDR2 FQNEAQ, per germline (reference sequence). The CDR3 has 13 amino acids. Trimming shortened V by 1 base and J by 6 bases, and 9 bases separated the two germline ends. RNA transcripts provided the source from which TCR beta CDR3 regions were amplified. The primer set for the first-round RT-PCR of the TCR CDR3 was HTBI. MiXCR, run by TCRdb on the multiplex PCR reads, gives a single entry per CDR3 protein. This table holds around 690,000 distinct CDR3 sequences, less than 25% found once. The V call is TRBV7-9, the J call TRBJ1-2; D is ambiguous. Sequenced: blood. The sequence was collected from a man younger than 45 with Graves' ophthalmopathy. CDR3 nucleotides: TGTGCCAGCAGCTTAGTAGGCGGGGATGGCTACACCTTC. The encoded protein is CASSLVGGDGYTF.